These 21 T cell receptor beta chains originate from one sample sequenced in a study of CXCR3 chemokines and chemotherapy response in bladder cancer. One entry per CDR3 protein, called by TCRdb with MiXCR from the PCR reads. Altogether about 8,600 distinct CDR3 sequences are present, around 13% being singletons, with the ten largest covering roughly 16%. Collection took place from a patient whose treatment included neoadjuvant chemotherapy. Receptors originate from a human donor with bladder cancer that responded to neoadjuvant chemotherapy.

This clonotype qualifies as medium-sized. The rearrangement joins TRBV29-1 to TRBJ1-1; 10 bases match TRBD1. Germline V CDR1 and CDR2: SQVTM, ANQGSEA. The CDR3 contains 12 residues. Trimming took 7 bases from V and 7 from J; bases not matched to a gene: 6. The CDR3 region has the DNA TGCAGCGGGGACAGGGGAAGGGGTGAAGCTTTCTTT. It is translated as CSGDRGRGEAFF.

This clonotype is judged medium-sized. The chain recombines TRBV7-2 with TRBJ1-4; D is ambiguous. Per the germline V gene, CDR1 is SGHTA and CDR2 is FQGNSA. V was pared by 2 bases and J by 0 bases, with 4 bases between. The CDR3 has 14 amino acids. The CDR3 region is CASSLSATNEKLFF. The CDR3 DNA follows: TGTGCCAGCAGCTTATCAGCAACTAATGAAAAACTGTTTTTT.

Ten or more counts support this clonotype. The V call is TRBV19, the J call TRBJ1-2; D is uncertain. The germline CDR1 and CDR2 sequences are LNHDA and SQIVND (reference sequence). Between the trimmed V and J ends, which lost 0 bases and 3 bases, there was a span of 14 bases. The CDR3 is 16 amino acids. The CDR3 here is CASSIDLQTSYYGYTF. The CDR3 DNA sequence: TGTGCCAGTAGTATAGATCTGCAGACATCGTACTATGGCTACACCTTC.

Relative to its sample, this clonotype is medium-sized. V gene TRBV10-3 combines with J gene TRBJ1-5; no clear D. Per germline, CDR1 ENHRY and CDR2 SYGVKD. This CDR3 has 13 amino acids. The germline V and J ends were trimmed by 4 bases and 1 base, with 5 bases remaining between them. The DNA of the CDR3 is TGTGCCATCAGTGGCGGCAGCAATCAGCCCCAGCATTTT. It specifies CAISGGSNQPQHF.

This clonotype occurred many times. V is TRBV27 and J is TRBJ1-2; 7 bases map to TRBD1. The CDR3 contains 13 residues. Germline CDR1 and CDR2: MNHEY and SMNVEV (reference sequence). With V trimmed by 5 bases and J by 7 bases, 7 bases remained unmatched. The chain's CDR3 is CASSPTDRAGYTF. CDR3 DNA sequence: TGTGCCAGCAGTCCGACCGACAGGGCTGGCTACACCTTC.

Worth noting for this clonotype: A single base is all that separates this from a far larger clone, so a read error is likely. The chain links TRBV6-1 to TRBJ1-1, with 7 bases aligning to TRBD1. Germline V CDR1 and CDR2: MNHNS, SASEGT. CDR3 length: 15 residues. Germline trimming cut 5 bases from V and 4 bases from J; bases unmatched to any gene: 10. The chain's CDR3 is CASSNSEGARTEAFF. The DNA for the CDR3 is TGTGCCAGCAGTAACTCGGAGGGGGCTCGCACTGAAGCTTTCTTT.

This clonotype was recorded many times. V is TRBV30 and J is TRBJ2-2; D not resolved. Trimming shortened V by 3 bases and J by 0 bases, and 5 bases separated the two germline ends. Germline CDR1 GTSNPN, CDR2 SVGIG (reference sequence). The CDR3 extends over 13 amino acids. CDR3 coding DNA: TGTGCCTGGAGATTAGCGAACACCGGGGAGCTGTTTTTT. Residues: CAWRLANTGELFF.

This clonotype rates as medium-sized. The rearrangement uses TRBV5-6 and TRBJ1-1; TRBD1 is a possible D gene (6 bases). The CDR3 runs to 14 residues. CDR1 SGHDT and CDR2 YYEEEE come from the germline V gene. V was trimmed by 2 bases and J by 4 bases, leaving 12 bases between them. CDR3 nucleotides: TGTGCCAGCAGCTTCCAGACAGGTACCACTGAAGCTTTCTTT. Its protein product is CASSFQTGTTEAFF.

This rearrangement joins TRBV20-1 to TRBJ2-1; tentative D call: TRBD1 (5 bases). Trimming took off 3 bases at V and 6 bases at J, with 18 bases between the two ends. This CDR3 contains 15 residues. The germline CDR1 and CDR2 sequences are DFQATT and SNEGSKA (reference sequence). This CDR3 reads CSASLHRRNLNEQFF. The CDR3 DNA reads TGCAGTGCTAGTCTCCACAGGCGGAACCTCAATGAGCAGTTCTTC.

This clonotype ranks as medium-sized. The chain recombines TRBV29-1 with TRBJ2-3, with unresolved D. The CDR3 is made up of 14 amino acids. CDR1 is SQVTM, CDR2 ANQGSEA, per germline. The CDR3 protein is CPKARENSTDTQYF. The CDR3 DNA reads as TGCCCGAAAGCTCGAGAGAACAGCACAGATACGCAGTATTTT.

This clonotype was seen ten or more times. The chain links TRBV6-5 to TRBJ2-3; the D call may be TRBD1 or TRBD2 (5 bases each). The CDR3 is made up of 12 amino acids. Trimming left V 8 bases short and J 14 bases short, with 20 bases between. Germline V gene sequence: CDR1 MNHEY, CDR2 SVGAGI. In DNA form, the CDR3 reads TGTGCCAGCTCCTTCTCCGGGACCCGGATGTATTTT. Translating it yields CASSFSGTRMYF.

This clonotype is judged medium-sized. CDR3 nucleotide sequence: TGTGCCAGTAGACCGCAGGGTTTGGATGGCTACACCTTC. Amino acid sequence: CASRPQGLDGYTF. The genes are TRBV19 and TRBJ1-2; D perhaps matches TRBD1 (5 bases). V lost 6 bases and J 6 bases, leaving 14 bases between the germline ends. Germline V gene data show CDR1 as LNHDA and CDR2 as SQIVND (reference sequence). The CDR3 contains 13 residues. Full variable domain (outside the CDR3, taken from reference TRBV19 and TRBJ1-2): DGGITQSPKYLFRKEGQNVTLSCEQNLNHDAMYWYRQDPGQGLRLIYYSQIVNDFQKGDIAEGYSVSREKKESFPLTVTSAQKNPTAFYLCASRPQGLDGYTFGSGTRLTVV.

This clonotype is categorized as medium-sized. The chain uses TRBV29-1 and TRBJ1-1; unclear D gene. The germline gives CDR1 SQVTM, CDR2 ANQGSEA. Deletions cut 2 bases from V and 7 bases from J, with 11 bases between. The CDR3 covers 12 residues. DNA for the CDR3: TGCAGCGTTGAACTCGGGCCGTATGAAGCTTTCTTT. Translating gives CSVELGPYEAFF.

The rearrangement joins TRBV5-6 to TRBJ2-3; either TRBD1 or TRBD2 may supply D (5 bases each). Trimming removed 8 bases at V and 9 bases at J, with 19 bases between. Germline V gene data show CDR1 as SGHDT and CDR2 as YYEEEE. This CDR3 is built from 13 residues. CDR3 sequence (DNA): TGTGCCAGTTACGCCGGGGCCCGTCGGACGCAGTATTTT. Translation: CASYAGARRTQYF.

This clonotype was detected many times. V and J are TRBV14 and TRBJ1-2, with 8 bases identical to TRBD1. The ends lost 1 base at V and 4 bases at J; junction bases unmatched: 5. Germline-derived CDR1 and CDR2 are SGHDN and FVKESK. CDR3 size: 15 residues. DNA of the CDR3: TGTGCCAGCAGCCAAGCCCAGGGGGCTGGCTATGGCTACACCTTC. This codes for CASSQAQGAGYGYTF.

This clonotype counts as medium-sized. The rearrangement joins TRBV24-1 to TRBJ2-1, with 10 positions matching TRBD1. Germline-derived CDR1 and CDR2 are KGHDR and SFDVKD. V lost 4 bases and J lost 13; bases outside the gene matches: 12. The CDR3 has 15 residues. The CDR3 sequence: CATSDPTNRDRGQFF. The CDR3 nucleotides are TGTGCCACCAGTGACCCGACTAACCGGGACAGGGGACAGTTCTTC.

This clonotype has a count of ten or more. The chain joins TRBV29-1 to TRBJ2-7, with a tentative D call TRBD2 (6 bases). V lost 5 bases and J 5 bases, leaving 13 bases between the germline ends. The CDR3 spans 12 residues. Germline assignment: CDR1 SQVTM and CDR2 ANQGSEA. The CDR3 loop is CSVKAGTHEQYF. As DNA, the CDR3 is TGCAGCGTTAAAGCCGGGACTCACGAGCAGTACTTC.

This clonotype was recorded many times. CDR3 bases: TGTGCCAGCAGGACTAGCGGTGTGGATACGCAGTATTTT. Translated: CASRTSGVDTQYF. V and J are TRBV11-2 and TRBJ2-3; the match to TRBD2 covers 9 bases. The CDR3 consists of 13 residues. Germline CDR1 reads SGHAT; CDR2 reads FQNNGV. V was clipped by 6 bases and J by 6 bases; unmatched bases: 4. The full variable domain, completed using reference TRBV11-2 and TRBJ2-3, is EAGVAQSPRYKIIEKRQSVAFWCNPISGHATLYWYQQILGQGPKLLIQFQNNGVVDDSQLPKDRFSAERLKGVDSTLKIQPAKLEDSAVYLCASRTSGVDTQYFGPGTRLTVL.

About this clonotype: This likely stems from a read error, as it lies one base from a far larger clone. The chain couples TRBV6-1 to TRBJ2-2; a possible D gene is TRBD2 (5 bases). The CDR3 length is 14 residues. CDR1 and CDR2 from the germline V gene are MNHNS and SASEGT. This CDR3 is CASSRTSNTGELLF. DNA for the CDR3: TGTGCCAGCAGTCGGACGTCGAACACCGGGGAGCTGTTATTT.

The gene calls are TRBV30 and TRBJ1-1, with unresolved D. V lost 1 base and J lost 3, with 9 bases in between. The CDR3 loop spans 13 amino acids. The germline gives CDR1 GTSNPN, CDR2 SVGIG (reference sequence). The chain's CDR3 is CAWSDSVDTEAFF. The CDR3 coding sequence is TGTGCCTGGAGTGATTCAGTGGACACTGAAGCTTTCTTT.

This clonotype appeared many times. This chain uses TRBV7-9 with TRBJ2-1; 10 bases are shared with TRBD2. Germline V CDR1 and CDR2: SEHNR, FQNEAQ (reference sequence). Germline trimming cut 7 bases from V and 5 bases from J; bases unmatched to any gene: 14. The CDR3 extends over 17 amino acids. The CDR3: CASTWAPTSGAHNEQFF. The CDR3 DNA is TGTGCCAGCACCTGGGCTCCAACTAGCGGGGCCCACAATGAGCAGTTCTTC.